Below are 8 T cell receptor beta chains sequenced from a single sample in a study of T cells expressing NK-cell markers. TCRdb derives one entry per CDR3 protein from the 5' RACE reads, leaving out DNA. The data show some 150,000 distinct CDR3 sequences, and the top ten clones hold around a third. The sample was blood T cells: a sorted CD56 or NKG2C T cell subset, CD4+ or CD8+ T cells, or bulk PBMC T cells (not recorded which). All receptors come from a woman aged 45-65 years in good health.

This chain uses TRBV4-1 with TRBJ1-1. The CDR3 extends over 14 amino acids. Germline V gives CDR1 MGHRA, CDR2 YSYEKL. The CDR3 protein is CASSQVTVNTEAFF.

This chain links TRBV6-1 with TRBJ1-1. Germline CDR1 and CDR2: MNHNS and SASEGT. The CDR3 spans 14 residues. The CDR3 sequence: CASSDAGGHTEAFF.

CDR3 sequence: CASSSPSGTSNYSYNEQFF. This chain uses TRBV5-1 with TRBJ2-1; without DNA, the TCRdb call of TRBD1 cannot be checked. CDR1 is SGHRS and CDR2 is YFSETQ in the germline V gene. The CDR3 sequence is 19 residues long.

This chain uses TRBV14 with TRBJ2-1. There are 16 residues in the CDR3. Germline V CDR1 and CDR2: SGHDN, FVKESK. CDR3 protein: CASSPRVTFFNNEQFF. Variable domain in full (rest from reference TRBV14 and TRBJ2-1): EAGVTQFPSHSVIEKGQTVTLRCDPISGHDNLYWYRRVMGKEIKFLLHFVKESKQDESGMPNNRFLAERTGGTYSTLKVQPAELEDSGVYFCASSPRVTFFNNEQFFGPGTRLTVL.

The chain carries TRBV5-1 and TRBJ2-2. This CDR3 is 16 amino acids long. Germline CDR1 and CDR2: SGHRS and YFSETQ. CDR3 residues: CASSLADGSYTGELFF. The full variable domain, its missing parts supplied by reference TRBV5-1 and TRBJ2-2, is KAGVTQTPRYLIKTRGQQVTLSCSPISGHRSVSWYQQTPGQGLQFLFEYFSETQRNKGNFPGRFSGRQFSNSRSEMNVSTLELGDSALYLCASSLADGSYTGELFFGEGSRLTVL.

The rearrangement links TRBV7-9 to TRBJ2-7. The CDR3 runs to 14 residues. CDR1 SEHNR and CDR2 FQNEAQ come from the germline V gene (reference sequence). CDR3: CASSPYGEKYEQYF. The full variable domain, with the rest looked up from reference TRBV7-9 and TRBJ2-7, is DTGVSQNPRHKITKRGQNVTFRCDPISEHNRLYWYRQTLGQGPEFLTYFQNEAQLEKSRLLSDRFSAERPKGSFSTLEIQRTEQGDSAMYLCASSPYGEKYEQYFGPGTRLTVT.

The chain couples TRBV29-1 to TRBJ2-5; TCRdb designates TRBD1, a call that cannot be tested without DNA. The CDR3 runs 14 residues. Germline values: CDR1 SQVTM, CDR2 ANQGSEA. CDR3 in amino acids: CSVERGRGTETQYF.

This sequence joins TRBV12-3 or TRBV12-4 and TRBJ2-3. The CDR3 consists of 14 residues. The chain's CDR3 is CASSGVWGTDTQYF.